These T cell receptor beta chains were read from a single sample in a study of blood T cells in healthy people across ages. TCRdb itself ran the 5' RACE reads through MiXCR, one entry per CDR3 protein. Of 550,000 to 600,000 distinct CDR3 sequences detected, 45% to 55% appear once; the ten largest clones hold about 26%. The sequenced sample was blood. The source is a man at least 80 years old in good health. Both conserved end residues are trimmed from each CDR3.

>TRBJ1-2|TRBV5-1
ASSSVGRSYGYT
>TRBJ2-7|TRBV27
ASSSPRQRENEQY
>TRBJ2-1|TRBV11-2
ASLGSLAGVWEQF
>TRBJ2-1|TRBV11-2
ASSLEEARGAYNEQF
>TRBJ2-7|TRBV28
ASTSGGQEMSYYEQY
>TRBJ1-2|TRBV29-1
SALTHGQGDYGYT
>TRBJ2-1|TRBV7-2
ASSLARLAGRNEQF
>TRBJ2-1|TRBV3-1
ASSQRGGQAYNEQF
>TRBJ1-2|TRBV19
ARTYLTGGRNYGYT
>TRBJ2-5|TRBV20-1
SASSSFHELAAVGEQY
>TRBJ1-2|TRBV6-2/TRBV6-3
ASSYTGTGEWYGYT
>TRBJ2-1|TRBV7-8
ASSKKTGASYNEQF
>TRBJ2-3|TRBV30
AWSPLPIGTDTQY
>TRBJ2-1|TRBV28
ATGLAGELDEQF
>TRBJ2-5|TRBV28
ASSLWRTGALETQY
>TRBJ1-1|TRBV20-1
SARDPGDTEAF
>TRBJ1-2|TRBV20-1
SARRGYGYT
>TRBJ2-7|TRBV6-6
ASSYLGTGGGREQY
>TRBJ2-1|TRBV20-1
SGRSSYNEQF
>TRBJ1-6|TRBV6-1
ASSAGQGGTYNSPLH
>TRBJ2-7|TRBV6-2/TRBV6-3
ASSSSTDKLGYEQY
>TRBJ1-2|TRBV5-1
ASRPGQGSRNGYT
>TRBJ2-6|TRBV5-1
ASSLESPGANVLT
>TRBJ2-7|TRBV29-1
SVGGPTYEQY
>TRBJ2-2|TRBV20-1
SARVQLNTGELF
>TRBJ2-6|TRBV4-2
ASSQAAGTVTFGANVLT
>TRBJ1-2|TRBV4-3
ASSQERVTYGYT
>TRBJ2-7|TRBV6-4
ASSDTAGSEQY
>TRBJ2-3|TRBV6-6
ASGYGGDTQY